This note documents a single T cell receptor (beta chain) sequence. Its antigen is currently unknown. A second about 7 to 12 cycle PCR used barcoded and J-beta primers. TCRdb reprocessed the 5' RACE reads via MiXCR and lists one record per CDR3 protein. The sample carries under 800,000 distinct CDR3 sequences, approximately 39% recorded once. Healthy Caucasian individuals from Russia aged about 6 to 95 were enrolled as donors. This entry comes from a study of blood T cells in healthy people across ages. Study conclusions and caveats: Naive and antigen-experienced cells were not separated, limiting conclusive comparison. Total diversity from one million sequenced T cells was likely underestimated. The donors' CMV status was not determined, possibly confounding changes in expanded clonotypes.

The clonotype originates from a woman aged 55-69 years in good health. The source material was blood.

In nucleotides, the CDR3 is TGTGCCAGCTCACCACAGCGGGAGAACTACAATGAGCAGTTCTTC. Protein sequence: CASSPQRENYNEQFF. The gene calls are TRBV18 and TRBJ2-1; 8 positions match TRBD2. J was trimmed by 3 bases and V by 1 base; bases with no gene match: 2. The germline CDR1 and CDR2 sequences are KGHSH and LQKENI. The CDR3 loop spans 15 amino acids.